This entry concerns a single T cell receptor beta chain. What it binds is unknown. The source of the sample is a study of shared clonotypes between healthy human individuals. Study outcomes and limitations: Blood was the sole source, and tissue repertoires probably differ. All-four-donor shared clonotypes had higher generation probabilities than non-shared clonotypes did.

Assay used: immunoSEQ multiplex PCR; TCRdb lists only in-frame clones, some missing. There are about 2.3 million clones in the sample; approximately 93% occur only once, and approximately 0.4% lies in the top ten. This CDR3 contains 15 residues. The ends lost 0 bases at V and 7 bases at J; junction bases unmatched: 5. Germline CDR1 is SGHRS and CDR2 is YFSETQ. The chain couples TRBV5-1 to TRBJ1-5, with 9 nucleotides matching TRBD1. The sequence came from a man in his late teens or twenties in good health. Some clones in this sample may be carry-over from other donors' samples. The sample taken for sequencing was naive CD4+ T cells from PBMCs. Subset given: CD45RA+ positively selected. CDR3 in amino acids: CASSLEGQGGQPQHF. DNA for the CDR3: TGCGCCAGCAGCTTGGAGGGACAGGGAGGCCAGCCCCAGCATTTT.